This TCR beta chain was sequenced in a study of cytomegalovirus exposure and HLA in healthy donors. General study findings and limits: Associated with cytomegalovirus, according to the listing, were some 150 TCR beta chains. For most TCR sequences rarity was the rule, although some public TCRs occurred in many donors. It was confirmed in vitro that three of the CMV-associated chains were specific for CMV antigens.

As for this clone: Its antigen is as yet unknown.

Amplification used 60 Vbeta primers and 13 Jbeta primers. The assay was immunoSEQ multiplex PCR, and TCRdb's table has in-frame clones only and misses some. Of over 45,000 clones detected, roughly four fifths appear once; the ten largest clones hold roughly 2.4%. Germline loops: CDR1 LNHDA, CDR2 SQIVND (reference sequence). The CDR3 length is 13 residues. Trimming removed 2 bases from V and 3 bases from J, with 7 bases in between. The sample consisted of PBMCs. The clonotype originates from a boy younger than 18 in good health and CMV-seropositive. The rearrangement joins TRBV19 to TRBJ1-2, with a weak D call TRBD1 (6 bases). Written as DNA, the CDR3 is TGTGCCAGTAGTATAAACAGGGACTATGGCTACACCTTC. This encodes CASSINRDYGYTF.